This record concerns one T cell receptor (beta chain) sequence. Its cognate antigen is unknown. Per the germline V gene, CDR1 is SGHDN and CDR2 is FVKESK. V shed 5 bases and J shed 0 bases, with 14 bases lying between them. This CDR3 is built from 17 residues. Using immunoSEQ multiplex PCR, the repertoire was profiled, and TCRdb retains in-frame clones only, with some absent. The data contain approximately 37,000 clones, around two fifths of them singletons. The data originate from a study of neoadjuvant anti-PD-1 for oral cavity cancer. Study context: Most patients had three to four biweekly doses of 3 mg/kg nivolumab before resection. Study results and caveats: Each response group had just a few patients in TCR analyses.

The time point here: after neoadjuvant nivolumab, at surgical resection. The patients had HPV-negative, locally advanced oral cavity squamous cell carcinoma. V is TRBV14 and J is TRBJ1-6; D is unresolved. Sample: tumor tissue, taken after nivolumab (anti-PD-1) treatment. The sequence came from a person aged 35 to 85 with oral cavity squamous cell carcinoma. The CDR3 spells CASSNRLSSSYNSPLHF. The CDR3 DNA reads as TGTGCCAGCAGCAACCGACTGTCGAGCTCCTATAATTCACCCCTCCACTTT.